This TCR beta chain was sequenced for a study of OX40 agonist ivuxolimab in advanced cancers. Comments on this clone: Its antigen remains unidentified.

Study-level points and caveats: Certain nonresponders likewise exhibited a low normalized T-cell clonal expansion.

The germline CDR1 and CDR2 sequences are SEHNR and FQNEAQ (reference sequence). V was shortened by 6 bases and J by 1 base, with 24 bases between the two germline ends. This CDR3 contains 18 residues. Here immunoSEQ multiplex PCR was the method, and the copy in TCRdb shows in-frame clones only, minus some. Seen here are over 45,000 clones, roughly 92% observed once, and the top ten hold around 19%. The sequences come from CD4+ or CD8+ T cells sorted from blood, collected in a trial of the OX40 agonist ivuxolimab. The TCR sequence derives from an adult with an advanced solid tumor such as melanoma, head and neck, liver or kidney cancer. The chain couples TRBV7-9 to TRBJ1-1; D remains unclear. CDR3 protein: CASSTTGLYEYTNTEAFF. Here the CDR3 DNA reads TGTGCCAGCAGTACCACCGGGCTCTACGAGTATACGAACACTGAAGCTTTCTTT.